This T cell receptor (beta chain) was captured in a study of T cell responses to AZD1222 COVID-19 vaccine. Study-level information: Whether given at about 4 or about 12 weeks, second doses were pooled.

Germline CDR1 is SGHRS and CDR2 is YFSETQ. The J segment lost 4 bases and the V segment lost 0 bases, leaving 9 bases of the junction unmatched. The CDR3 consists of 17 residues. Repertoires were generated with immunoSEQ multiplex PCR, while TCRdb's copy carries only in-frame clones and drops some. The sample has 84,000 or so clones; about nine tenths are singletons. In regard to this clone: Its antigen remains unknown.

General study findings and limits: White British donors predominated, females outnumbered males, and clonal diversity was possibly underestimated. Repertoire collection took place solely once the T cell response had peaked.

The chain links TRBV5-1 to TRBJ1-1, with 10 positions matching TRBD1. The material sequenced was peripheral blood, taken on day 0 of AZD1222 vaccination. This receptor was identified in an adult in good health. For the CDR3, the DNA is TGCGCCAGCAGCTTGGAAGGGGACAGGGGTGGGGGCACTGAAGCTTTCTTT. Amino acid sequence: CASSLEGDRGGGTEAFF.